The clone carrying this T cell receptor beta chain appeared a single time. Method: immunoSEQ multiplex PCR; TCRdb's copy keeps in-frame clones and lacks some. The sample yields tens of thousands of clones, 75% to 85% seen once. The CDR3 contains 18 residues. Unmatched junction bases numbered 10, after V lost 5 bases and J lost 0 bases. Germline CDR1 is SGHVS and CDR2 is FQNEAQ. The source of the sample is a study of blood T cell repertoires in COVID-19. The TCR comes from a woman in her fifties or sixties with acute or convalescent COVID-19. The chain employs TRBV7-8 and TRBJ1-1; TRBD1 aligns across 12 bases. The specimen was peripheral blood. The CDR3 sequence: CASSASQGQGALNTEAFF. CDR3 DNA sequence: TGTGCCAGCAGCGCCTCCCAGGGACAGGGGGCATTGAACACTGAAGCTTTCTTT.